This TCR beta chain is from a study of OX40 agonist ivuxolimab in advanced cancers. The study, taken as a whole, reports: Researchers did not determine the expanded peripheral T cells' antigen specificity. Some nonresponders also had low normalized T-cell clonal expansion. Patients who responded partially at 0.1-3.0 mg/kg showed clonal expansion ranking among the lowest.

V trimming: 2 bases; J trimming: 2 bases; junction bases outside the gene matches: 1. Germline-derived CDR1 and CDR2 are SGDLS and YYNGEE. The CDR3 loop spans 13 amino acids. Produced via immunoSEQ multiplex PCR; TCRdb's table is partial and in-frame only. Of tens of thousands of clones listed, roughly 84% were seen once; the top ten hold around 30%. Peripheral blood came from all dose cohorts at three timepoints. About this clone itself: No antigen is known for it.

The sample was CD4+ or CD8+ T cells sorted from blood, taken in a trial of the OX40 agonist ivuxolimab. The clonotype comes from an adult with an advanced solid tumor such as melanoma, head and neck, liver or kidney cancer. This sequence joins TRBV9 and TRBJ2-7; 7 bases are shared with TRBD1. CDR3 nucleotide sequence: TGTGCCAGCAGCGTTACAGGGGCCTACGAGCAGTACTTC. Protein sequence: CASSVTGAYEQYF.